By share, the clone carrying this TCR beta chain counts as medium-sized. Its antigen is undetermined. This record belongs to a study of somatic mutations in cytotoxic T cells in rheumatoid arthritis. Study background: Collection of patient blood (30 ml EDTA) took place right after diagnosis, before any treatment. Study-wide results and limits: There were 8 of 65 patients in whom the largest CD8+ clone exceeded 20% of CD8+ cells. Antigen targets of the expanded CD8+ clones remained unidentified.

The germline V gene has CDR1 SGDLS and CDR2 YYNGEE. CDR3 length: 16 amino acids. The ends lost 0 bases at V and 2 bases at J; junction bases unmatched: 4. Assay used: immunoSEQ multiplex PCR; TCRdb lists only in-frame clones, some missing. The table shows around 18,000 clones, with 75% to 85% occurring only once. The chain is built from TRBV9 and TRBJ1-4, with 7 bases fitting TRBD1. The receptor comes from an adult with rheumatoid arthritis. Specimen: CD8+ T cells sorted from blood. CDR3 in amino acids: CASSVEGGQTNEKLFF. DNA of the CDR3: TGTGCCAGCAGCGTAGAGGGGGGACAGACTAATGAAAAACTGTTTTTT.